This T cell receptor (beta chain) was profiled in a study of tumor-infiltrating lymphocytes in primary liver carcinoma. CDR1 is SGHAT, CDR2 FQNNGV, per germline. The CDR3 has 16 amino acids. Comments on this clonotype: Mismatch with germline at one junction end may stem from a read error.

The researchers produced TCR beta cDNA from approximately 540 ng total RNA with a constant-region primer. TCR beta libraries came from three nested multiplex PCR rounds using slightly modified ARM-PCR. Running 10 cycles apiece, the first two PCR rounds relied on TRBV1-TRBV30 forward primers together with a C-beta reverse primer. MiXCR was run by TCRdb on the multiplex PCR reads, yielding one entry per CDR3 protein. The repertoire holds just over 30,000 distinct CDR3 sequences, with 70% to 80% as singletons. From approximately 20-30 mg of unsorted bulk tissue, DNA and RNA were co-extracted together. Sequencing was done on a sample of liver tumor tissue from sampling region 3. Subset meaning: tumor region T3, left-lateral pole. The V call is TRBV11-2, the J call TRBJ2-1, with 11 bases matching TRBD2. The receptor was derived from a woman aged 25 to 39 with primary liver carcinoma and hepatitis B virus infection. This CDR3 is CASSIPLAGGYNEQFF. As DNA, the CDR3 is TGTGCCAGCAGCATCCCTCTAGCGGGAGGATACAACGAGCAGTTCTTC.